The 14 T cell receptor beta chains listed next were all sequenced from one sample in a study of blood T cell repertoires in COVID-19. Sequencing used immunoSEQ multiplex PCR; TCRdb keeps in-frame clones, though not all of them. The sample has around 250,000 clones, about 89% seen once. Sequencing was done on a sample of PBMCs or T cells enriched from blood (not recorded which). The receptors were sampled from a woman aged 25 to 45 who had recovered from COVID-19.

The J gene is TRBJ1-2, the V gene TRBV5-5; D gene ambiguous. The germline V gene has CDR1 SGHKS and CDR2 YYEKEE (reference sequence). The germline V and J ends were trimmed by 2 bases and 6 bases, with 14 bases remaining between them. The CDR3 loop spans 14 amino acids. CDR3 nucleotides: TGTGCCAGCAGCTTAGGAGGGAGGGTAGATGGCTACACCTTC. Translation: CASSLGGRVDGYTF.

This clone appeared a few times. The DNA for the CDR3 is TGTGCCAGCAGCGTCCGCTCTGGAAACACCATATATTTT. Its protein is CASSVRSGNTIYF. V is TRBV9 and J is TRBJ1-3; D is unclear. The CDR3 is 13 residues long. Germline CDR1 and CDR2: SGDLS and YYNGEE. V lost 2 bases and J 0 bases, leaving 3 bases between the germline ends.

The rearrangement links TRBV25-1 to TRBJ1-2; 7 nucleotides align to TRBD1. CDR3 length equals 15 residues. Per germline, CDR1 MGHDK and CDR2 SYGVNS. Losses at the gene ends were 5 bases for V and 2 bases for J; bases not matched to a gene: 8. DNA of the CDR3: TGTGCCAGCAGTAGTCGACAGGGAGAAAACTATGGCTACACCTTC. This translates into CASSSRQGENYGYTF.

The chain joins TRBV11-2 to TRBJ2-6; D call uncertain. This CDR3 region has 18 residues. Between the trimmed V and J ends, which lost 1 base and 0 bases, there was a span of 13 bases. Germline CDR1 SGHAT, CDR2 FQNNGV. CDR3 sequence: CASSLGAYTYSGANVLTF. The CDR3 coding sequence is TGTGCCAGCAGCTTAGGCGCGTATACCTACTCTGGGGCCAACGTCCTGACTTTC.

V gene TRBV28 combines with J gene TRBJ1-2; D unresolved. Germline CDR1 and CDR2: MDHEN and SYDVKM. V lost 11 bases, J lost 4 bases, and 17 bases lay in between. The CDR3 totals 13 residues. CDR3 region: CAVQPTQPYGYTF. In DNA, the CDR3 is TGTGCCGTACAACCGACTCAACCCTATGGCTACACCTTC.

The chain is built from TRBV3-1 (or the pseudogene TRBV3-2) and TRBJ2-7; D is possibly TRBD1 (5 bases). This CDR3 has 14 residues. V was shortened by 0 bases and J by 5 bases, with 11 bases between the two germline ends. CDR1 is LGHDT and CDR2 is YNNKEL in the germline V gene (reference sequence). The CDR3 DNA is TGTGCCAGCAGCCAAGAGGTCATAGGGGACGAGCAGTACTTC. Encoded protein: CASSQEVIGDEQYF.

This clone was seen a few times. The chain uses TRBV7-2 and TRBJ2-3; D is ambiguous. The CDR3 extends over 14 amino acids. Germline V gene data show CDR1 as SGHTA and CDR2 as FQGNSA. V gave up 2 bases and J gave up 4 bases, with 10 bases separating them. CDR3 in DNA: TGTGCCAGCAGCTTACAAGTTCGGGCAGATACGCAGTATTTT. As protein: CASSLQVRADTQYF.

The chain links TRBV3-1 (or the pseudogene TRBV3-2) to TRBJ1-1; TRBD1 matches 8 bases. V lost 6 bases, J lost 1 base, and 4 bases stayed unmatched. The CDR3 length is 14 residues. Germline V gene sequence: CDR1 LGHDT, CDR2 YNNKEL (reference sequence). This CDR3 is CASSPGGWNTEAFF. CDR3 sequence (DNA): TGTGCCAGCAGTCCAGGGGGCTGGAACACTGAAGCTTTCTTT.

The V and J genes are TRBV9 and TRBJ1-4; the D is unclear. The CDR3 sequence is 14 residues long. The germline CDR1 and CDR2 sequences are SGDLS and YYNGEE. Trimming took off 4 bases at V and 8 bases at J, with 15 bases between the two ends. CDR3 residues: CASSTNGDREKLFF. As DNA, the CDR3 is TGTGCCAGCAGCACGAACGGGGATCGCGAAAAACTGTTTTTT.

The V and J genes are TRBV7-3 and TRBJ2-1; D may be TRBD1 (7 bases). Germline CDR1 SGHTA, CDR2 FQGTGA. With 5 bases removed from V and 6 bases from J, the gap between germline ends came to 20 bases. The length of the CDR3 is 16 residues. CDR3 sequence reads: CASSPAEGAGVNEQFF. For the CDR3, the DNA is TGTGCCAGCAGCCCCGCGGAGGGGGCAGGGGTCAATGAGCAGTTCTTC.

The chain is built from TRBV28 and TRBJ1-1; D is perhaps TRBD1 (5 bases). V shed 6 bases and J shed 0 bases, with 8 bases lying between them. Germline assignment: CDR1 MDHEN and CDR2 SYDVKM. The CDR3 length is 13 residues. CDR3 amino acids: CASSRELNTEAFF. The CDR3 region has the DNA TGTGCCAGCAGCAGGGAACTGAACACTGAAGCTTTCTTT.

Of note for this clone: At one boundary the junction diverges from the germline segment, which might be a read error. CDR3 DNA sequence: TGTGCTAGCAGCTTGGAGCTAGCTTCGGATGAGCAGTTCTTC. Translated, it gives CASSLELASDEQFF. The V gene is TRBV7-7, the J gene TRBJ2-1; a weak D match, TRBD2 (5 bases). Per the germline V gene, CDR1 is SSHAT and CDR2 is FNYEAQ (reference sequence). The CDR3 length is 14 residues.

The chain combines TRBV7-9 with TRBJ1-1; tentative D call: TRBD1 (6 bases). Germline values: CDR1 SEHNR, CDR2 FQNEAQ (reference sequence). Trimming shortened V by 5 bases and J by 2 bases, and 15 bases separated the two germline ends. The CDR3 contains 15 residues. CDR3 coding DNA: TGTGCCAGCAGCCCTCGGACAGCTGCTAACACTGAAGCTTTCTTT. This gives the protein CASSPRTAANTEAFF.

This clone appeared once. The rearrangement links TRBV27 to TRBJ1-1; TRBD1 aligns across 9 bases. CDR1 and CDR2 from the germline V gene are MNHEY and SMNVEV (reference sequence). The CDR3 is made up of 14 amino acids. With 5 bases clipped from V and 1 base from J, the junction kept 2 bases outside the gene matches. This chain's CDR3 is CASSRTGANTEAFF. The CDR3 DNA sequence: TGTGCCAGCAGTCGGACAGGGGCGAACACTGAAGCTTTCTTT.